One and the same sample provided the 28 T cell receptor beta chains below, sequenced in a study of T cells after yellow fever vaccination. TCRdb independently ran MiXCR on the 5' RACE reads; one entry per CDR3 protein. This repertoire shows 450,000 to 550,000 distinct CDR3 sequences, roughly a fifth found once; its top ten account for about 13%. The source was PBMCs, collected 15 days after the yellow fever booster vaccination. All receptors come from a man aged 30 to 45 who received the YFV17D yellow fever vaccine.

This clonotype has a count of ten or more. This chain connects TRBV10-3 to TRBJ2-5, with D perhaps TRBD2 (6 bases). The CDR3 spans 14 residues. V lost 6 bases and J lost 4, with 15 bases in between. Germline assignment: CDR1 ENHRY and CDR2 SYGVKD. This CDR3 is CAISWTKGAETQYF. The CDR3 nucleotides read TGTGCCATCAGCTGGACTAAGGGTGCAGAGACCCAGTACTTC.

The sample holds a few counts of this clonotype. The V and J genes are TRBV5-5 and TRBJ2-3; D is uncertain. The germline CDR1 and CDR2 sequences are SGHKS and YYEKEE (reference sequence). The CDR3 sequence is 16 residues long. V gave up 2 bases and J gave up 2 bases, with 15 bases separating them. The CDR3 here is CASSFYNRVDTDTQYF. The CDR3 DNA sequence: TGTGCCAGCAGCTTTTACAATCGGGTTGACACAGATACGCAGTATTTT.

The J gene is TRBJ2-1, the V gene TRBV10-2; possible D gene TRBD2, 5 bases. CDR1 is WSHSY and CDR2 is SAAADI in the germline V gene. CDR3 length: 14 residues. The V and J ends lost 1 base and 7 bases respectively, with 11 bases between them. The CDR3 is CASSEYSGLNEQFF. In DNA, the CDR3 is TGCGCCAGCAGTGAGTATTCGGGGTTGAATGAGCAGTTCTTC.

The V gene is TRBV21-1, the J gene TRBJ2-3; the table's D call TRBD2 went unverified against the DNA. TRBV21-1 is given as a pseudogene. The CDR3 consists of 17 residues. The CDR3: CASSGLKRGYRTDTQYF. The CDR3 nucleotides are TGTGCCAGCAGCGGGTTAAAGCGGGGCTATCGCACAGATACGCAGTATTTT.

The rearrangement joins TRBV29-1 to TRBJ2-7, with D possibly TRBD2 on 5 matching bases. Germline loops: CDR1 SQVTM, CDR2 ANQGSEA. The V and J ends lost 4 bases and 1 base respectively, with 8 bases between them. The CDR3 extends over 12 amino acids. The DNA for the CDR3 is TGCAGCGTTGGACGGGGATCCTACGAGCAGTACTTC. Encoded protein: CSVGRGSYEQYF.

This clonotype showed up just a few times. This chain uses TRBV7-2 with TRBJ1-6; D is unclear. This CDR3 has 12 residues. Trimming pared 5 bases from V and 5 bases from J, leaving 4 bases between. Germline values: CDR1 SGHTA, CDR2 FQGNSA. CDR3 residues: CASSMNNSPLHF. DNA for the CDR3: TGTGCCAGCAGCATGAATAATTCACCCCTCCACTTT.

This chain uses TRBV20-1 with TRBJ2-2; D gene uncertain. This CDR3 has 12 amino acids. V was shortened by 5 bases and J by 7 bases, with 11 bases between the two germline ends. The germline CDR1 and CDR2 sequences are DFQATT and SNEGSKA (reference sequence). The CDR3 loop reads CSAPDWYGELFF. The CDR3 nucleotides are TGCAGTGCTCCCGACTGGTACGGGGAGCTGTTTTTT.

The chain has TRBV27 and TRBJ2-5, with a tentative D call TRBD1 (5 bases). The CDR3 totals 14 residues. The V and J ends lost 7 bases and 5 bases respectively, with 17 bases between them. CDR1 is MNHEY and CDR2 is SMNVEV in the germline V gene (reference sequence). As DNA, the CDR3 is TGTGCCAGCACTCCCAGGGCAGGCCGGGAGACCCAGTACTTC. Protein: CASTPRAGRETQYF.

There are a few counts of this clonotype. V gene TRBV5-1 combines with J gene TRBJ2-2, with a possible D match to TRBD1 (5 bases). The V and J ends lost 5 bases and 2 bases respectively, with 16 bases between them. Looked up from germline, CDR1 is SGHRS and CDR2 is YFSETQ. This CDR3 comprises 16 residues. CDR3 sequence reads: CASRWTPRPNTGELFF. Written as DNA, the CDR3 is TGCGCCAGCAGGTGGACACCTCGCCCCAACACCGGGGAGCTGTTTTTT.

The chain links TRBV12-3 or TRBV12-4 to TRBJ2-6; D not certain. The CDR3 has 14 amino acids. V was pared by 3 bases and J by 1 base, with 4 bases between. In DNA form, the CDR3 reads TGTGCCAGCAGTTTGATGTCTGGGGCCAACGTCCTGACTTTC. It is translated as CASSLMSGANVLTF.

The chain carries TRBV9 and TRBJ1-6; D is undetermined. Germline V gives CDR1 SGDLS, CDR2 YYNGEE. V was clipped by 0 bases and J by 8 bases, with 9 bases between them. This CDR3 region has 14 residues. The CDR3 nucleotides are TGTGCCAGCAGCGTAGGCAGTCAGGATTCACCCCTCCACTTT. Amino acid sequence: CASSVGSQDSPLHF.

The rearrangement links TRBV7-8 to TRBJ1-6, with D hard to call. This CDR3 region has 12 residues. The V gene lost 5 bases and the J gene lost 9 bases, with 8 bases spanning the gap. Looked up from germline, CDR1 is SGHVS and CDR2 is FQNEAQ. CDR3 sequence: CASSREGSPLHF. The CDR3 DNA is TGTGCCAGCAGCAGAGAGGGTTCACCCCTCCACTTT.

The rearrangement uses TRBV27 and TRBJ1-1; a possible D gene is TRBD1 (6 bases). The germline V and J ends were trimmed by 7 bases and 1 base, with 13 bases remaining between them. Germline CDR1 is MNHEY and CDR2 is SMNVEV (reference sequence). The CDR3 contains 14 residues. The chain's CDR3 is CASISWGANTEAFF. The CDR3 DNA follows: TGTGCCAGCATATCATGGGGGGCGAACACTGAAGCTTTCTTT.

The rearrangement uses TRBV7-9 and TRBJ2-7; either TRBD1 or TRBD2 may supply D (5 bases each). The germline V gene has CDR1 SEHNR and CDR2 FQNEAQ (reference sequence). This CDR3 is built from 14 residues. The V gene lost 5 bases and the J gene lost 7 bases, with 18 bases spanning the gap. The CDR3: CASSDTGVGGEQYF. In DNA form, the CDR3 reads TGTGCCAGCAGCGATACTGGCGTTGGGGGAGAGCAGTACTTC.

This rearrangement joins TRBV19 to TRBJ2-7; D remains ambiguous. Germline V gene data show CDR1 as LNHDA and CDR2 as SQIVND (reference sequence). Trimming took off 2 bases at V and 5 bases at J, with 7 bases between the two ends. This CDR3 contains 12 residues. CDR3 nucleotides: TGTGCCAGTAGTATATCGCGGAACGAGCAGTACTTC. This gives the protein CASSISRNEQYF. The whole variable domain, remainder taken from reference TRBV19 and TRBJ2-7, is DGGITQSPKYLFRKEGQNVTLSCEQNLNHDAMYWYRQDPGQGLRLIYYSQIVNDFQKGDIAEGYSVSREKKESFPLTVTSAQKNPTAFYLCASSISRNEQYFGPGTRLTVT.

The sample holds a few counts of this clonotype. J is TRBJ2-1 and V is TRBV15, with 10 nucleotides matching TRBD2. With 5 bases clipped from V and 7 bases from J, the junction kept 11 bases outside the gene matches. Germline V CDR1 and CDR2: LNHNV, YYDKDF (reference sequence). The CDR3 extends over 16 amino acids. CDR3: CATSGLAVGRWNEQFF. CDR3 nucleotides: TGTGCCACCAGCGGACTAGCGGTGGGGAGGTGGAATGAGCAGTTCTTC.

This clonotype was seen a handful of times. The chain joins TRBV20-1 to TRBJ2-1; 14 bases fit TRBD2. This CDR3 region has 13 residues. Germline-derived CDR1 and CDR2 are DFQATT and SNEGSKA (reference sequence). V shed 6 bases, J shed 8 bases, and the junction held 3 bases outside the gene matches. The DNA of the CDR3 is TGCAGTGCCCCGGGACTAGCGGGGGATGAGCAGTTCTTC. Amino acid sequence: CSAPGLAGDEQFF.

V gene TRBV4-3 combines with J gene TRBJ2-5; TRBD2 aligns across 11 bases. Germline-derived CDR1 and CDR2 are LGHNA and YSLEER. V gave up 0 bases and J gave up 4 bases; unmatched junction bases: 4. The CDR3 covers 16 residues. CDR3 nucleotides: TGCGCCAGCAGCCAAGATCTCGGACTAGCGGGAGAGACCCAGTACTTC. Translated, it gives CASSQDLGLAGETQYF.

V and J are TRBV6-1 and TRBJ2-5; 16 nucleotides agree with TRBD2. With 10 bases clipped from V and 7 bases from J, the junction kept 6 bases outside the gene matches. CDR3 length: 14 amino acids. Per germline, CDR1 MNHNS and CDR2 SASEGT. CDR3 coding DNA: TGTGCCACCAGGGGACTAGCGGGAGGGGGGACCCAGTACTTC. Its protein product is CATRGLAGGGTQYF.

The rearrangement joins TRBV18 to TRBJ2-7; D may be TRBD1 (6 bases). Germline V CDR1 and CDR2: KGHSH, LQKENI. The CDR3 is 15 residues long. V was pared by 3 bases and J by 2 bases, with 14 bases between. CDR3 sequence: CASSPTGQQPYEQYF. The DNA of the CDR3 is TGTGCCAGCTCACCGACCGGACAGCAACCCTACGAGCAGTACTTC.

The chain is built from TRBV5-1 and TRBJ2-7; D perhaps matches TRBD1 (5 bases). V was cut by 3 bases and J by 7 bases, with 17 bases left in between. Per the germline V gene, CDR1 is SGHRS and CDR2 is YFSETQ. The CDR3 covers 14 residues. The CDR3 is CASSWTDTGQEQYF. CDR3 in DNA: TGCGCCAGCAGCTGGACGGACACTGGTCAGGAGCAGTACTTC.

This chain uses TRBV7-9 with TRBJ2-1; no clear D gene. The CDR3 consists of 14 residues. Germline lookup yields CDR1 SEHNR and CDR2 FQNEAQ (reference sequence). V shed 5 bases and J shed 7 bases, with 15 bases lying between them. CDR3 residues: CASSPSLDRNEQFF. The CDR3 DNA is TGTGCCAGCAGCCCCAGTCTGGATCGGAATGAGCAGTTCTTC.

This clonotype was counted a few times. The chain carries TRBV9 and TRBJ2-7, with 7 positions matching TRBD2. This CDR3 is 16 amino acids long. V shed 4 bases and J 0 bases; nucleotides not matched to a gene: 10. Germline assignment: CDR1 SGDLS and CDR2 YYNGEE. The CDR3 sequence: CASSPRPGTISYEQYF. The CDR3 nucleotides read TGTGCCAGCAGCCCCCGCCCCGGGACTATCTCCTACGAGCAGTACTTC.

This clonotype was counted ten times or more. The chain combines TRBV10-3 with TRBJ2-3; D possibly corresponds to TRBD2 (5 bases). This CDR3 spans 14 amino acids. Trimming stripped 3 bases from V and 4 bases from J, with 11 bases between. Germline CDR1 and CDR2: ENHRY and SYGVKD. The CDR3 sequence: CAISEGGLSDTQYF. CDR3 bases: TGTGCCATCAGTGAAGGCGGGCTGTCAGATACGCAGTATTTT.

This CDR3 is CASTEWRQGRGNEQFF. CDR3 in DNA: TGTGCCAGCACCGAATGGAGGCAGGGAAGGGGGAATGAGCAGTTCTTC. The chain joins TRBV25-1 to TRBJ2-1, with a tentative D call TRBD1 (6 bases). With 7 bases removed from V and 7 bases from J, the gap between germline ends came to 23 bases. The CDR3 loop spans 16 amino acids. Germline V lookup: CDR1 MGHDK, CDR2 SYGVNS.

This clonotype has more than one count but fewer than ten. One end of the junction varies from germline; a read error may be responsible. This CDR3 is CASSWGREGKDF. The CDR3 DNA is TGTGCCAGCAGCTGGGGACGGGAGGGTAAGGATTTT. This chain joins TRBV7-2 and TRBJ2-3, with 8 bases that match TRBD2. CDR3 length: 12 amino acids. Germline CDR1 and CDR2: SGHTA and FQGNSA.

The chain couples TRBV28 to TRBJ2-7; weak D call: TRBD1 (6 bases). The V end lost 5 bases, the J end lost 6 bases, and 17 bases lay between the germline ends. CDR1 MDHEN and CDR2 SYDVKM come from the germline V gene. The CDR3 loop spans 14 amino acids. Here the CDR3 reads CASSAQGEGGEQYF. The CDR3 DNA is TGTGCCAGCAGTGCGCAGGGTGAAGGGGGCGAGCAGTACTTC.

This chain links TRBV5-1 with TRBJ2-1, with 9 nucleotides matching TRBD2. The CDR3 runs 14 residues. The germline V gene has CDR1 SGHRS and CDR2 YFSETQ. With V trimmed by 2 bases and J by 9 bases, 6 bases remained unmatched. DNA of the CDR3: TGCGCCAGCAGCTTCGCGGGAGGGCCGGGTGAGCAGTTCTTC. It yields the protein CASSFAGGPGEQFF.